This TCR beta chain was identified during a study of blood T cell repertoires in COVID-19. Study information: Italy, Spain and the United States were the sources of the convalescent and acute COVID-19 samples. The analysed material was cDNA or gDNA that came from T cells, B-cell-depleted T cells, or PBMCs.

Germline assignment: CDR1 SQVTM and CDR2 ANQGSEA. V gave up 6 bases and J gave up 5 bases, with 13 bases separating them. This CDR3 is 12 amino acids long. Authors' analysis steps: From reference gene primer amplification, estimates of nucleated cell counts were derived. Libraries were prepared by immunoSEQ multiplex PCR; TCRdb keeps only in-frame clonotypes and omits some of them. V, J and clone size derive from that table, while D and trimming were established from the DNA sequence. Among under 200,000 clones listed, approximately 86% were seen once. This TCR derives from a woman older than 75 with acute or convalescent COVID-19. The rearrangement uses TRBV29-1 and TRBJ2-5, with D perhaps matching TRBD2 (5 bases). Sequencing used peripheral blood. The CDR3 loop reads CSVPGMGETQYF. The CDR3 DNA is TGCAGCGTCCCCGGGATGGGGGAGACCCAGTACTTC. The variable domain in full, completed from reference TRBV29-1 and TRBJ2-5, reads SAVISQKPSRDICQRGTSLTIQCQVDSQVTMMFWYRQQPGQSLTLIATANQGSEATYESGFVIDKFPISRPNLTFSTLTVSNMSPEDSSIYLCSVPGMGETQYFGPGTRLLVL.